One sample yielded the 20 T cell receptor beta chains listed below, sequenced in a study of cytomegalovirus exposure and HLA in healthy donors. The PCR contained 60 Vbeta and 13 Jbeta primers. Clones were sequenced by immunoSEQ multiplex PCR, and TCRdb holds only the in-frame ones, with some missing. Among just over 200,000 clones listed, 70% were seen once. The specimen sequenced was PBMCs. The source of these receptors is a man in his forties in good health and CMV-seropositive.

The J gene is TRBJ2-1, the V gene TRBV4-2, with 8 bases lining up with TRBD2. This CDR3 has 15 amino acids. Germline V gene sequence: CDR1 LGHNA, CDR2 YNFKEQ. V shed 1 base and J 3 bases; nucleotides not matched to a gene: 2. The CDR3 here is CASSQAGGDYNEQFF. As DNA, the CDR3 is TGTGCCAGCAGCCAAGCGGGGGGGGACTACAATGAGCAGTTCTTC.

The genes are TRBV7-2 and TRBJ2-5; D is unclear. Deletions cut 5 bases from V and 5 bases from J, with 6 bases between. Germline lookup yields CDR1 SGHTA and CDR2 FQGNSA. This CDR3 is 11 amino acids long. The CDR3 DNA is TGTGCCAGCAGCCTGTCGGAGACCCAGTACTTC. Translated, it gives CASSLSETQYF.

This chain connects TRBV9 to TRBJ1-1, with 7 positions matching TRBD1. Germline V gene data show CDR1 as SGDLS and CDR2 as YYNGEE. V was pared by 3 bases and J by 3 bases, with 11 bases of the junction left unmatched. The length of the CDR3 is 16 residues. DNA of the CDR3: TGTGCCAGCAGCGCGGGACAGCCGAGTTTCGACACTGAAGCTTTCTTT. Its protein product is CASSAGQPSFDTEAFF.

V gene TRBV5-1 combines with J gene TRBJ2-7; unclear D gene. The CDR3 is made up of 14 amino acids. The germline V gene has CDR1 SGHRS and CDR2 YFSETQ. Trimming pared 1 base from V and 2 bases from J, leaving 10 bases between. The DNA for the CDR3 is TGCGCCAGCAGCTTGCCAGGTCAACCCTACGAGCAGTACTTC. As protein: CASSLPGQPYEQYF. Full variable domain (rest looked up from reference TRBV5-1 and TRBJ2-7): KAGVTQTPRYLIKTRGQQVTLSCSPISGHRSVSWYQQTPGQGLQFLFEYFSETQRNKGNFPGRFSGRQFSNSRSEMNVSTLELGDSALYLCASSLPGQPYEQYFGPGTRLTVT.

The rearrangement uses TRBV5-6 and TRBJ2-3; D is perhaps TRBD1 (6 bases). CDR3 length: 16 amino acids. V shed 4 bases and J shed 0 bases, with 15 bases lying between them. The germline gives CDR1 SGHDT, CDR2 YYEEEE. CDR3 DNA: TGTGCCAGCAGCCCCGAAGGGGGTCCTAGCACAGATACGCAGTATTTT. It encodes CASSPEGGPSTDTQYF.

This chain links TRBV7-9 with TRBJ2-5; 7 bases match TRBD1. TRBJ2-7 explains the end of the DNA better; the J call may be wrong. Germline assignment: CDR1 SEHNR and CDR2 FQNEAQ (reference sequence). This CDR3 region has 13 residues. The CDR3: CASSLTGEYEQYF. The DNA of the CDR3 is TGTGCCAGCAGCTTAACAGGGGAGTACGAGCAGTACTTC.

This clone came up a few times. V gene TRBV6-6 combines with J gene TRBJ1-4, with D hard to call. CDR3 length: 14 residues. Deletions cut 6 bases from V and 3 bases from J, with 11 bases between. CDR1 is MNHNY and CDR2 is SVGAGI in the germline V gene (reference sequence). CDR3 sequence reads: CASRHRYANEKLFF. In DNA form, the CDR3 reads TGTGCCAGCAGACACAGATACGCTAATGAAAAACTGTTTTTT.

The chain carries TRBV4-1 and TRBJ1-5; D is ambiguous. Germline-derived CDR1 and CDR2 are MGHRA and YSYEKL. This CDR3 has 16 residues. Trimming removed 1 base at V and 6 bases at J, with 16 bases between. The CDR3 is CASSQAPFRGSQPQHF. The CDR3 DNA reads TGCGCCAGCAGCCAAGCCCCCTTCCGGGGAAGTCAGCCCCAGCATTTT.

The chain employs TRBV5-4 and TRBJ1-1, with unresolved D. Deletions cut 2 bases from V and 1 base from J, with 6 bases between. The CDR3 has 13 amino acids. CDR1 SGHNT and CDR2 YYREEE come from the germline V gene (reference sequence). CDR3 loop: CASSFHTNTEAFF. The CDR3 region has the DNA TGTGCCAGCAGCTTCCACACGAACACTGAAGCTTTCTTT.

The V gene is TRBV6-5, the J gene TRBJ1-2; D is uncertain. This CDR3 contains 12 residues. V was shortened by 5 bases and J by 4 bases, with 8 bases between the two germline ends. CDR1 MNHEY and CDR2 SVGAGI come from the germline V gene. Here the CDR3 reads CASSTTPYGYTF. In DNA form, the CDR3 reads TGTGCCAGCAGTACGACTCCCTATGGCTACACCTTC.

This chain links TRBV7-9 with TRBJ2-7; D is unresolved. CDR3 length: 15 residues. Trimming removed 4 bases from V and 6 bases from J, with 19 bases in between. Germline assignment: CDR1 SEHNR and CDR2 FQNEAQ (reference sequence). Here the CDR3 reads CASSSKGTAPREQYF. CDR3 DNA: TGTGCCAGCAGCTCCAAAGGAACAGCCCCTCGCGAGCAGTACTTC.

The gene calls are TRBV28 and TRBJ2-3; TRBD2 matches at 8 bases. V was clipped by 10 bases and J by 2 bases; unmatched bases: 5. The length of the CDR3 is 13 residues. Germline V gene sequence: CDR1 MDHEN, CDR2 SYDVKM. The CDR3 nucleotides read TGTGCCATCTCCGGGGGGGACACAGATACGCAGTATTTT. Translated: CAISGGDTDTQYF.

The V gene is TRBV5-6, the J gene TRBJ2-2; 7 bases line up with TRBD1. V trimming: 4 bases; J trimming: 2 bases; junction bases outside the gene matches: 11. Germline CDR1 is SGHDT and CDR2 is YYEEEE. This CDR3 has 17 residues. CDR3 nucleotide sequence: TGTGCCAGCAGCCGAAGGATTACAGGGGCTAACACCGGGGAGCTGTTTTTT. This translates into CASSRRITGANTGELFF.

The V call is TRBV19, the J call TRBJ1-2; possible D gene TRBD1, 5 bases. The CDR3 sequence is 13 residues long. Trimming removed 4 bases from V and 3 bases from J, with 9 bases in between. Germline loops: CDR1 LNHDA, CDR2 SQIVND (reference sequence). The CDR3 DNA reads as TGTGCCAGTAGTAAGGACAACTACTATGGCTACACCTTC. Translated, it gives CASSKDNYYGYTF.

This clone was seen ten or more times. The chain carries TRBV5-6 and TRBJ2-7; 11 bases are shared with TRBD2. CDR1 and CDR2 from the germline V gene are SGHDT and YYEEEE. V was clipped by 4 bases and J by 4 bases; unmatched bases: 16. CDR3 length: 18 residues. The CDR3 region has the DNA TGTGCCAGCAGCACACCTTCGCTTCGACTAGCGGGACCTTACGAGCAGTACTTC. Protein: CASSTPSLRLAGPYEQYF.

The chain employs TRBV5-4 and TRBJ2-7; D is undetermined. V shed 0 bases and J shed 3 bases, with 7 bases lying between them. The CDR3 has 13 amino acids. Looked up from germline, CDR1 is SGHNT and CDR2 is YYREEE (reference sequence). CDR3 DNA: TGTGCCAGCAGCTTGGACAGTGGCTACGAGCAGTACTTC. This encodes CASSLDSGYEQYF. The variable domain in full, completed from reference TRBV5-4 and TRBJ2-7, reads ETGVTQSPTHLIKTRGQQVTLRCSSQSGHNTVSWYQQALGQGPQFIFQYYREEENGRGNFPPRFSGLQFPNYSSELNVNALELDDSALYLCASSLDSGYEQYFGPGTRLTVT.

The chain carries TRBV4-2 and TRBJ2-1; 9 positions match TRBD1. This CDR3 is 17 amino acids long. Germline loops: CDR1 LGHNA, CDR2 YNFKEQ. V lost 4 bases, J lost 7 bases, and 14 bases stayed unmatched. This CDR3 is CASSRRWGQGASNEQFF. CDR3 sequence (DNA): TGTGCCAGCAGCCGTCGTTGGGGACAGGGTGCCTCGAATGAGCAGTTCTTC.

V and J are TRBV6-5 and TRBJ2-3; 9 nucleotides agree with TRBD1. Germline CDR1 and CDR2: MNHEY and SVGAGI. Losses at the gene ends were 4 bases for V and 2 bases for J; bases not matched to a gene: 7. The CDR3 consists of 16 residues. DNA for the CDR3: TGTGCCAGCAGTTTCTCCGGGACAGGGCACACAGATACGCAGTATTTT. Translation: CASSFSGTGHTDTQYF.

The chain uses TRBV6-1 and TRBJ1-1; 7 positions match TRBD1. The CDR3 totals 15 residues. In germline, CDR1 is MNHNS, CDR2 SASEGT. V trimming: 4 bases; J trimming: 4 bases; junction bases outside the gene matches: 9. The CDR3 sequence: CASSVEGAGGTEAFF. The CDR3 DNA is TGTGCCAGCAGTGTCGAGGGGGCTGGTGGCACTGAAGCTTTCTTT.

The chain links TRBV19 to TRBJ2-1; D is perhaps TRBD2 (5 bases). V gave up 7 bases and J gave up 11 bases, with 21 bases separating them. The CDR3 extends over 14 amino acids. The germline gives CDR1 LNHDA, CDR2 SQIVND (reference sequence). CDR3 nucleotide sequence: TGTGCCAGTACCCCGACGGGATCCGGCCATCAGCAGTTCTTC. Protein product: CASTPTGSGHQQFF.